This T cell receptor (beta chain) was obtained from a study of patients and donors after allogeneic stem cell transplantation. MiXCR, applied by TCRdb to the RT-PCR reads, yields one record per CDR3 protein. This table holds over 400,000 distinct CDR3 sequences, roughly 16% found once. The ends lost 6 bases at V and 4 bases at J; junction bases unmatched: 7. This CDR3 region has 14 residues. This clonotype occurred many times. The specimen sequenced was blood, either unsorted or a sorted T cell fraction (not recorded which). This clonotype was obtained from a human donor who was either an allogeneic HSCT recipient or a stem cell or donor lymphocyte infusion donor (not recorded which). It is not recorded whose cells these are; they may come from a transplant donor. V is TRBV12-3 or TRBV12-4 and J is TRBJ1-2, with TRBD1 matching 8 bases. The CDR3 region has the DNA TGTGCCAGCAGGGGGCCAGGGACAGGCTATGGCTACACCTTC. It encodes CASRGPGTGYGYTF.